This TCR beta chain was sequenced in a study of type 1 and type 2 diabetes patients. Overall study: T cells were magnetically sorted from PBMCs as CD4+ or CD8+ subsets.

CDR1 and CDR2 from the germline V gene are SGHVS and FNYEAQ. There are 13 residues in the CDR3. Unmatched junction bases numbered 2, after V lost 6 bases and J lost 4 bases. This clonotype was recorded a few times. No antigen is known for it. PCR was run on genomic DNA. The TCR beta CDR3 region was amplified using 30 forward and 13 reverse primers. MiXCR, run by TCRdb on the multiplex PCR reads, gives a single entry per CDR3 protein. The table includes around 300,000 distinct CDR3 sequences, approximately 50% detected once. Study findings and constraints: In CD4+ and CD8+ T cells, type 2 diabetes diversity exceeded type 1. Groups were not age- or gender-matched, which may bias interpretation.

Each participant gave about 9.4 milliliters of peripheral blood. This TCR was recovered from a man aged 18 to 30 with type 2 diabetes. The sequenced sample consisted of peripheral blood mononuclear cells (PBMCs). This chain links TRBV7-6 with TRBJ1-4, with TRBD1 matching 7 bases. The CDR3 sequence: CASRTGYNEKLFF. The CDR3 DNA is TGTGCCAGCAGGACAGGGTATAATGAAAAACTGTTTTTT.